Listed here are 24 T cell receptor beta chains from one sample, sequenced in a study of control samples from healthy donors and cancer patients. Some clones are missing from TCRdb's copy, which holds only in-frame ones; the method was immunoSEQ multiplex PCR. Of roughly 130,000 clones listed, under 95% are singletons. Sequencing was done on a sample of PBMCs. The receptor source for this set is a man aged 50 to 60 with head and neck cancer.

This chain joins TRBV5-4 and TRBJ2-7; 10 nucleotides match TRBD2. V shed 6 bases and J 0 bases; nucleotides not matched to a gene: 9. The length of the CDR3 is 16 residues. Per germline, CDR1 SGHNT and CDR2 YYREEE (reference sequence). DNA for the CDR3: TGTGCCAGCACCAAGAAGCGGGGGGGGAACTCCTACGAGCAGTACTTC. This translates into CASTKKRGGNSYEQYF.

The V gene is TRBV2, the J gene TRBJ2-3, with 10 positions matching TRBD2. Trimming at V came to 3 bases and at J to 6 bases, leaving 6 bases not matched to a gene. Germline V lookup: CDR1 SNHLY, CDR2 FYNNEI. The CDR3 consists of 15 residues. CDR3 sequence (DNA): TGTGCCAGCAGTGATGGAGCGGGGGGGACGGATACGCAGTATTTT. Protein product: CASSDGAGGTDTQYF.

J is TRBJ2-2 and V is TRBV4-3; D gene unclear. The V end lost 5 bases, the J end lost 4 bases, and 5 bases lay between the germline ends. CDR3 size: 12 residues. Germline loops: CDR1 LGHNA, CDR2 YSLEER. Written as DNA, the CDR3 is TGCGCCAGCAGCACCTCCACCGGGGAGCTGTTTTTT. Protein sequence: CASSTSTGELFF.

The rearrangement links TRBV28 to TRBJ1-6; D uncertain. The germline V gene has CDR1 MDHEN and CDR2 SYDVKM. V was trimmed by 5 bases and J by 9 bases, leaving 8 bases between them. The CDR3 is 12 amino acids. The CDR3 loop reads CASSPVGSPLHF. The CDR3 DNA is TGTGCCAGCAGTCCTGTTGGTTCACCCCTCCACTTT.

This sequence joins TRBV4-2 and TRBJ1-5; 7 positions match TRBD1. The V segment lost 1 base and the J segment 3 bases; nucleotides outside the gene matches: 6. This CDR3 region has 16 residues. From germline, CDR1 is LGHNA and CDR2 YNFKEQ. CDR3 region: CASSQGAGGFNQPQHF. The CDR3 nucleotides read TGTGCCAGCAGCCAAGGGGCAGGGGGTTTCAATCAGCCCCAGCATTTT.

This chain joins TRBV4-3 and TRBJ1-3; TRBD1 might be the D (5 bases). The CDR3 extends over 14 amino acids. V shed 0 bases and J shed 9 bases, with 12 bases lying between them. The germline gives CDR1 LGHNA, CDR2 YSLEER. This chain's CDR3 is CASSQESGISTIYF. The CDR3 bases are TGCGCCAGCAGCCAAGAATCAGGGATCTCCACCATATATTTT.

The chain couples TRBV7-2 to TRBJ2-7, with D tentatively TRBD1 (5 bases). The CDR3 length is 14 residues. Trimming stripped 5 bases from V and 2 bases from J, with 13 bases between. Germline loops: CDR1 SGHTA, CDR2 FQGNSA. CDR3 sequence reads: CASSTTQGAYEQYF. The CDR3 nucleotides read TGTGCCAGCAGCACGACTCAGGGTGCCTACGAGCAGTACTTC. The full variable domain, in which reference TRBV7-2 and TRBJ2-7 provide the parts outside the CDR3, is GAGVSQSPSNKVTEKGKDVELRCDPISGHTALYWYRQSLGQGLEFLIYFQGNSAPDKSGLPSDRFSAERTGGSVSTLTIQRTQQEDSAVYLCASSTTQGAYEQYFGPGTRLTVT.

This rearrangement joins TRBV12-3 or TRBV12-4 to TRBJ1-4, with D uncertain. CDR3 length equals 13 residues. V was pared by 4 bases and J by 8 bases, with 11 bases between. CDR3 loop: CASSSSLGEKLFF. CDR3 DNA: TGTGCCAGCAGTTCGTCCCTAGGGGAAAAACTGTTTTTT.

V gene TRBV28 combines with J gene TRBJ2-3; TRBD2 agrees at 8 bases. The germline V gene has CDR1 MDHEN and CDR2 SYDVKM. The J segment lost 4 bases and the V segment lost 6 bases, leaving 9 bases of the junction unmatched. This CDR3 has 15 amino acids. The CDR3 DNA reads TGTGCCAGCAGACCGGGGGGGGGCCGCGCAGATACGCAGTATTTT. Translating gives CASRPGGGRADTQYF.

This clone came up a few times. J is TRBJ1-4 and V is TRBV28, with 7 bases that match TRBD1. The ends lost 3 bases at V and 8 bases at J; junction bases unmatched: 6. The CDR3 consists of 14 residues. CDR1 MDHEN and CDR2 SYDVKM come from the germline V gene. The CDR3 DNA is TGTGCCAGCAGTTTGACAGGGCCATTGGAAAAACTGTTTTTT. Protein sequence: CASSLTGPLEKLFF.

CDR3 in amino acids: CASSLVSTGELFF. DNA of the CDR3: TGCGCCAGCAGCTTGGTGAGCACCGGGGAGCTGTTTTTT. V and J are TRBV5-1 and TRBJ2-2; D unresolved. Trimming removed 0 bases at V and 4 bases at J, with 4 bases between. Per germline, CDR1 SGHRS and CDR2 YFSETQ. This CDR3 is 13 amino acids long.

On this clone: Different DNA sequences within this sample yield the same CDR3. The CDR3 sequence: CASSLTGGASYEQYF. CDR3 nucleotides: TGCGCCAGCAGCCTTACGGGGGGCGCCTCCTACGAGCAGTACTTC. This sequence joins TRBV4-3 and TRBJ2-7; D may be TRBD2 (7 bases). Germline CDR1 and CDR2: LGHNA and YSLEER. The CDR3 totals 15 residues. V was trimmed by 4 bases and J by 0 bases, leaving 13 bases between them.

CDR3 loop: CASSLGRDYEAFF. The CDR3 coding sequence is TGTGCCAGCAGCTTAGGGAGAGATTACGAAGCTTTCTTT. The V and J genes are TRBV7-2 and TRBJ1-1; D unresolved. CDR1 and CDR2 from the germline V gene are SGHTA and FQGNSA. Trimming took 1 base from V and 8 from J, leaving 11 bases between them. The CDR3 runs 13 residues. Full variable domain (missing parts from reference TRBV7-2 and TRBJ1-1): GAGVSQSPSNKVTEKGKDVELRCDPISGHTALYWYRQSLGQGLEFLIYFQGNSAPDKSGLPSDRFSAERTGGSVSTLTIQRTQQEDSAVYLCASSLGRDYEAFFGQGTRLTVV.

The chain joins TRBV7-9 to TRBJ1-1; D remains ambiguous. V was pared by 2 bases and J by 0 bases, with 10 bases between. From germline, CDR1 is SEHNR and CDR2 FQNEAQ (reference sequence). The CDR3 loop spans 15 amino acids. The CDR3 sequence is CASSLYEGVNTEAFF. The CDR3 DNA reads TGTGCCAGCAGCTTATATGAGGGTGTGAACACTGAAGCTTTCTTT.

This chain connects TRBV5-4 to TRBJ2-5; 9 nucleotides line up with TRBD1. The CDR3 spans 14 residues. V shed 4 bases, J shed 5 bases, and the junction held 6 bases outside the gene matches. CDR1 and CDR2 from the germline V gene are SGHNT and YYREEE (reference sequence). The CDR3 here is CASSPDRGRETQYF. The CDR3 nucleotides are TGTGCCAGCAGCCCGGACAGGGGACGCGAGACCCAGTACTTC.

The chain recombines TRBV21-1 with TRBJ2-7; the table's D call TRBD1 went unverified against the DNA. TRBV21-1 is a recognized pseudogene. CDR3 size: 17 residues. Here the CDR3 reads CASSKVGGTKEAYEQYF. DNA for the CDR3: TGTGCCAGCAGCAAAGTGGGTGGGACAAAGGAGGCCTACGAGCAGTACTTC.

V gene TRBV28 combines with J gene TRBJ1-2, with 9 bases lining up with TRBD1. Germline values: CDR1 MDHEN, CDR2 SYDVKM. Trimming cost V 3 bases and J 6 bases; bases outside gene matches: 5. There are 14 residues in the CDR3. The CDR3 loop is CASSFIGTGNGYTF. DNA of the CDR3: TGTGCCAGCAGTTTTATTGGGACAGGGAATGGCTACACCTTC.

The chain couples TRBV18 to TRBJ2-1; D gene unclear. In germline, CDR1 is KGHSH, CDR2 LQKENI. CDR3 length: 11 residues. Trimming left V 4 bases short and J 8 bases short, with 6 bases between. CDR3 nucleotides: TGTGCCAGCTCACTCAGCGATGAGCAGTTCTTC. Amino acids: CASSLSDEQFF.

The chain links TRBV15 to TRBJ2-1, with 7 bases matching TRBD1. The CDR3 is 15 residues long. The trim removed 5 bases at V and 6 bases at J, leaving 10 bases unmatched. Per germline, CDR1 LNHNV and CDR2 YYDKDF (reference sequence). The DNA for the CDR3 is TGTGCCACCAGCCGCAAGGGGGCCTTGGGCAATGAGCAGTTCTTC. Protein: CATSRKGALGNEQFF.

The chain employs TRBV7-2 and TRBJ2-3; D remains ambiguous. The V gene lost 5 bases and the J gene lost 2 bases, with 8 bases spanning the gap. Per the germline V gene, CDR1 is SGHTA and CDR2 is FQGNSA. This CDR3 comprises 13 residues. Here the CDR3 DNA reads TGTGCCAGCAGCCCTGCCCTCACAGATACGCAGTATTTT. It codes for CASSPALTDTQYF.

The rearrangement joins TRBV5-1 to TRBJ2-3; the match to TRBD2 covers 8 bases. Germline V gives CDR1 SGHRS, CDR2 YFSETQ. Germline trimming cut 0 bases from V and 7 bases from J; bases unmatched to any gene: 4. The CDR3 length is 14 residues. CDR3 DNA sequence: TGCGCCAGCAGCTTGGTTGCGGGGGGTAATACGCAGTATTTT. This gives the protein CASSLVAGGNTQYF.

The chain is built from TRBV30 and TRBJ1-1, with D possibly being TRBD1 (5 bases). V gave up 0 bases and J gave up 6 bases, with 14 bases separating them. The germline V gene encodes CDR1 GTSNPN and CDR2 SVGIG (reference sequence). The length of the CDR3 is 14 residues. As DNA, the CDR3 is TGTGCCTGGAGTGTTATGAGGGGAGCTTCTGAAGCTTTCTTT. Its protein is CAWSVMRGASEAFF.

This clone was detected only once. The V call is TRBV21-1, the J call TRBJ2-3; the D call of TRBD1 is as the table states it, not checked on the DNA. TRBV21-1 is annotated as a pseudogene. This CDR3 has 19 amino acids. This CDR3 is CVSSNSLPGHGPQTDTQYF. The CDR3 DNA reads as TGTGTCAGCAGCAATTCCCTCCCTGGACACGGCCCCCAAACAGATACGCAGTATTTT.

The rearrangement joins TRBV5-5 to TRBJ2-6; D gene unclear. The CDR3 totals 17 residues. The germline V and J ends were trimmed by 3 bases and 0 bases, with 13 bases remaining between them. Looked up from germline, CDR1 is SGHKS and CDR2 is YYEKEE (reference sequence). CDR3 sequence: CASSYETPSSGANVLTF. CDR3 sequence (DNA): TGTGCCAGCAGCTACGAGACACCCAGCTCTGGGGCCAACGTCCTGACTTTC.